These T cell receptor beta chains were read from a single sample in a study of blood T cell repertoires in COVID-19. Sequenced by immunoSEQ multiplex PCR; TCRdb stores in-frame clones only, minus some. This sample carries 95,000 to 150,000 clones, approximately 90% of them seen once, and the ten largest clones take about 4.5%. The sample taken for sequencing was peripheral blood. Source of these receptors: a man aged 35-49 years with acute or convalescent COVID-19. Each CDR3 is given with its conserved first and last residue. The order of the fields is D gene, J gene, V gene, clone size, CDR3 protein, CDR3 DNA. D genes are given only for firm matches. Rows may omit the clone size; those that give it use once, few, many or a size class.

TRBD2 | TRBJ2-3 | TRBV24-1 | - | CATSDRGLAGEGDTQYF | TGTGCCACCAGTGACCGTGGACTAGCGGGAGAAGGAGATACGCAGTATTTT
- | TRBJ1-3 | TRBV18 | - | CASSGAHGSGNTIYF | TGTGCCAGCTCCGGAGCCCACGGCAGTGGAAACACCATATATTTT
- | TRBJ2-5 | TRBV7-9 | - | CASSLGGLVETQYF | TGTGCCAGCAGCTTAGGAGGCCTGGTGGAGACCCAGTACTTC
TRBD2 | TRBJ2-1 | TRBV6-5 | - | CASSYSKRGPYNEQFF | TGTGCCAGCAGTTACTCAAAGCGGGGACCCTACAATGAGCAGTTCTTC
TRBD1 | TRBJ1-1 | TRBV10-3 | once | CAISPGQGSNTEAFF | TGTGCCATCAGCCCTGGACAGGGTTCGAACACTGAAGCTTTCTTT
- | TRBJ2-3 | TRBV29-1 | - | CSVDDGGTDTQYF | TGCAGCGTTGATGACGGAGGCACAGATACGCAGTATTTT
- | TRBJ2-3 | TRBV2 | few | CASSEGQSDTQYF | TGTGCCAGCAGTGAGGGCCAGTCAGATACGCAGTATTTT
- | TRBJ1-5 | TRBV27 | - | CASSLRAGSQPQHF | TGTGCCAGCAGTTTACGGGCAGGGTCTCAGCCCCAGCATTTT
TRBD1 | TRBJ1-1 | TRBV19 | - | CASTQDRIEAFF | TGTGCCAGTACCCAGGACAGGATCGAAGCTTTCTTT
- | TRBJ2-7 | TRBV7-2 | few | CASSVGTQLGEQYF | TGTGCCAGCAGCGTCGGGACACAACTTGGCGAGCAGTACTTC
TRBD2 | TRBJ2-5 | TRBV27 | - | CASSSLALQETQYF | TGTGCCAGCAGTTCACTAGCGCTCCAAGAGACCCAGTACTTC
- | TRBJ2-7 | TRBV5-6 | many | CASSFDRQTYEQYF | TGTGCCAGCAGCTTCGACAGGCAAACCTACGAGCAGTACTTC
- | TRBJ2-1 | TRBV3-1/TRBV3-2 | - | CASSHLGGTYNEQFF | TGTGCCAGCAGCCATTTAGGGGGAACCTACAATGAGCAGTTCTTC
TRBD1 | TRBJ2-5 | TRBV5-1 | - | CASTHRDRQETQYF | TGCGCCAGTACCCACCGGGACAGACAAGAGACCCAGTACTTC
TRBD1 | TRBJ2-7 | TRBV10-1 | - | CASSEEGAIRIDEQYF | TGCGCCAGCAGTGAAGAGGGGGCGATTCGCATTGACGAGCAGTACTTC
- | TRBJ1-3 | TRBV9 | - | CASSNRGTSGNTIYF | TGTGCCAGCAGCAATCGGGGGACCTCTGGAAACACCATATATTTT
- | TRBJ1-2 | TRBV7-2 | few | CASSLPPGLSGGYTF | TGTGCCAGCAGCTTACCCCCCGGACTCTCGGGTGGCTACACCTTC
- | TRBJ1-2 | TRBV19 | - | CASSTPRRINYGYTF | TGTGCCAGTAGTACCCCCAGGAGGATTAACTATGGCTACACCTTC
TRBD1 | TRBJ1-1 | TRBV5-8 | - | CASSYRQGVSTEAFF | TGTGCCAGCAGCTATAGACAGGGGGTGAGCACTGAAGCTTTCTTT
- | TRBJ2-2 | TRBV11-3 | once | CASSLGTAGPGELFF | TGTGCCAGCAGCTTAGGGACCGCGGGACCCGGGGAGCTGTTTTTT
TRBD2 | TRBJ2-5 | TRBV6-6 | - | CASSTLLGLHQETQYF | TGTGCCAGCAGTACCCTCCTGGGACTACACCAAGAGACCCAGTACTTC
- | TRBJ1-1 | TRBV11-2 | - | CASSFNIRVNEAFF | TGTGCCAGCAGCTTTAATATCCGAGTTAATGAAGCTTTCTTT
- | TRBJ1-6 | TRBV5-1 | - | CASSPSSYNSPLHF | TGCGCCAGCAGCCCGAGCTCCTATAATTCACCCCTCCACTTT
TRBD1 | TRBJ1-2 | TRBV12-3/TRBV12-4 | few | CASRDRDRVSTF | TGTGCCAGCAGGGACCGGGACAGGGTATCCACCTTC
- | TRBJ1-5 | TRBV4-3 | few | CASSQDRDTYQPQHF | TGCGCCAGCAGCCAAGATAGGGACACATATCAGCCCCAGCATTTT
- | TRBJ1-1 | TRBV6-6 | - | CATLRVWGTEAFF | TGTGCCACCCTGAGGGTATGGGGCACTGAAGCTTTCTTT
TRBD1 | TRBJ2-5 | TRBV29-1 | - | CSVDGTGKQETQYF | TGCAGCGTTGACGGGACAGGGAAGCAAGAGACCCAGTACTTC
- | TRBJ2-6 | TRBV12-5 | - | CASGFSGSGANVLTF | TGTGCTAGTGGTTTTTCCGGCTCTGGGGCCAACGTCCTGACTTTC
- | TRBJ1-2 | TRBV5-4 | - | CASSSRQEDNYGYTF | TGTGCCAGCAGCTCTAGACAGGAGGATAACTATGGCTACACCTTC
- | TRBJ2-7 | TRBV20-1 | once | CSASDGPRSYEQYF | TGCAGTGCTAGTGACGGTCCCCGCTCCTACGAGCAGTACTTC
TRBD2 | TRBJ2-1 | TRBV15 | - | CATSREGGLAGGEFF | TGTGCCACCAGCAGAGAAGGGGGACTAGCGGGAGGAGAGTTCTTC
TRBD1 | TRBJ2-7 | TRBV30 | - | CAWSRGQGGYEQYF | TGTGCCTGGAGTCGGGGACAGGGTGGCTACGAGCAGTACTTC
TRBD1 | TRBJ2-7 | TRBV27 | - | CASSSRTGLFYEQYF | TGTGCCAGCAGTTCCCGGACAGGTTTATTCTACGAGCAGTACTTC
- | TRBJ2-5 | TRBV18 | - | CASSTPETQYF | TGTGCCAGCTCAACTCCAGAGACCCAGTACTTC
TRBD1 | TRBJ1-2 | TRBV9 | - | CASSAPGQGSDYGYTF | TGTGCCAGCAGCGCCCCGGGACAGGGCTCCGACTATGGCTACACCTTC
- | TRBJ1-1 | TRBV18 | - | CASSPRKEFMNTEAFF | TGTGCCAGCTCACCCCGTAAGGAGTTCATGAACACTGAAGCTTTCTTT
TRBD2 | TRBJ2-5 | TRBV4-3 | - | CASSQDPSGGETQYF | TGCGCCAGCAGCCAAGATCCTAGCGGGGGAGAGACCCAGTACTTC
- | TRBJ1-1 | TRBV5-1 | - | CASSGGTEAFF | TGCGCCAGCAGCGGCGGCACTGAAGCTTTCTTT
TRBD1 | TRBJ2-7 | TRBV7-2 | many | CASSTGGYEQYF | TGTGCCAGCAGCACAGGGGGCTACGAGCAGTACTTC
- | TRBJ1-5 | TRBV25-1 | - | CASSAGVNQPQHF | TGTGCCAGCAGTGCAGGGGTCAATCAGCCCCAGCATTTT
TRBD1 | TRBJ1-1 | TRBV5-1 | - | CASSNAGTGPAFF | TGCGCCAGCAGCAATGCCGGGACAGGGCCGGCTTTCTTT
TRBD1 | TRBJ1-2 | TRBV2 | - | CASSQSYGTGNGYTF | TGTGCCAGCAGTCAAAGCTACGGGACAGGGAATGGCTACACCTTC
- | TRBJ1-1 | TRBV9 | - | CASSVGEGRRNTEAFF | TGTGCCAGCAGCGTAGGGGAGGGAAGAAGGAACACTGAAGCTTTCTTT
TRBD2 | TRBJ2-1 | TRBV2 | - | CASSVTSGYNEQFF | TGTGCCAGCAGTGTAACTAGCGGCTACAATGAGCAGTTCTTC
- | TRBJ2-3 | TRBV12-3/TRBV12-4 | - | CASTQGDTQYF | TGTGCCAGCACCCAGGGGGATACGCAGTATTTT
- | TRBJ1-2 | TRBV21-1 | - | CARRDSGYGYTF | TGTGCCAGGAGGGACAGTGGGTATGGCTACACCTTC
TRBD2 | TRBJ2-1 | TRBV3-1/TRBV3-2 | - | CASSQASGMRSYNEQFF | TGTGCCAGCAGCCAAGCTAGCGGGATGCGCTCCTACAATGAGCAGTTCTTC